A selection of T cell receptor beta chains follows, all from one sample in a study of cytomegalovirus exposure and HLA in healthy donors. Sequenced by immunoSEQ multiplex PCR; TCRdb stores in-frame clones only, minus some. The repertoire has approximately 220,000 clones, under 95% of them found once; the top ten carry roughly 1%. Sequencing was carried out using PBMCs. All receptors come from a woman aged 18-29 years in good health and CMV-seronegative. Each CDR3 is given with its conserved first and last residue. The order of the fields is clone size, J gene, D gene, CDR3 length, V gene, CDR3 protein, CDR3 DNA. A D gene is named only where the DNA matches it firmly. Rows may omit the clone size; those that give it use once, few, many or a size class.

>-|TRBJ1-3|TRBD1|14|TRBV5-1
CASSYQGAGNTIYF
TGCGCCAGCAGCTATCAGGGGGCCGGAAACACCATATATTTT
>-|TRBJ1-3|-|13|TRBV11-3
CASSLFRGNTIYF
TGTGCCAGCAGCCTATTTCGGGGAAACACCATATATTTT
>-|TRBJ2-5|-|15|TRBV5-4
CASSLKGHAQETQYF
TGTGCCAGCAGCTTGAAGGGGCACGCACAAGAGACCCAGTACTTC
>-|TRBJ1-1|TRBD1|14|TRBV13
CASSFRTGSTEAFF
TGTGCCAGCAGCTTCCGGACAGGGAGCACTGAAGCTTTCTTT
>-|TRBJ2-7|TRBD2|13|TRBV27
CASSLAGGYEQYF
TGTGCCAGCAGTTTAGCGGGAGGTTACGAGCAGTACTTC
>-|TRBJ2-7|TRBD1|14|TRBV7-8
CASRGTAVTYEQYF
TGTGCCAGCAGGGGGACAGCCGTCACCTACGAGCAGTACTTC
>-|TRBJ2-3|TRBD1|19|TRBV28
CASSLGTLSVGQIVDTQYF
TGTGCCAGCAGTTTAGGTACTTTATCTGTGGGACAGATAGTGGATACGCAGTATTTT
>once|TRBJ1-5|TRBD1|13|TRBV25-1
CASRGQGHQPQHF
TGTGCCAGCAGAGGACAGGGGCATCAGCCCCAGCATTTT
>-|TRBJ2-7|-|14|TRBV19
CASSSLAFSYEQYF
TGTGCCAGTAGTAGCTTGGCATTCTCCTACGAGCAGTACTTC
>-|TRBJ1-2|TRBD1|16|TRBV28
CASSPARTGRRNGYTF
TGTGCCAGCAGTCCGGCAAGGACAGGGCGGCGCAATGGCTACACCTTC
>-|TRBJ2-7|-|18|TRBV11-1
CASSTKQGRSVRTYEQYF
TGTGCCAGCAGCACAAAGCAGGGCCGGTCCGTGAGGACCTACGAGCAGTACTTC
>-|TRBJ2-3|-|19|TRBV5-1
CASSPQGHLLPNYTDTQYF
TGCGCCAGCAGCCCCCAAGGACACCTGCTTCCGAATTACACAGATACGCAGTATTTT
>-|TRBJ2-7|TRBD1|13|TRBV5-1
CASSTTGAYEQYF
TGCGCCAGCAGTACAACAGGGGCTTACGAGCAGTACTTC
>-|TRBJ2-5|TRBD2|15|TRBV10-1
CASSESTAGGETQYF
TGCGCCAGCAGTGAGTCGACGGCGGGAGGGGAGACCCAGTACTTC
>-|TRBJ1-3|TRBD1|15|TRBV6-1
CASSESGQGADTIYF
TGTGCCAGCAGTGAATCTGGACAGGGTGCCGACACCATATATTTT
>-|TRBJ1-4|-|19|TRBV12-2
CASRHGRSRVRATNEKLFF
TGTGCAAGTCGCCACGGACGGTCGAGGGTAAGGGCAACTAATGAAAAACTGTTTTTT
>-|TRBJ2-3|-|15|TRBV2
CASTGTLFRADTQYF
TGTGCCAGCACCGGGACACTCTTTCGGGCAGATACGCAGTATTTT
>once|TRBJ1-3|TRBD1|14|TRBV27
CASSYRGPGNTIYF
TGTGCCAGCAGTTACAGGGGGCCTGGAAACACCATATATTTT
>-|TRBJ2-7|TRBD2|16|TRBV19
CASSPRGSGGLYEQYF
TGTGCCAGTAGTCCCCGTGGTAGCGGGGGACTTTACGAGCAGTACTTC
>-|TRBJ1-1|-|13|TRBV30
CAWSVLLNTEAFF
TGTGCCTGGAGTGTACTACTGAACACTGAAGCTTTCTTT
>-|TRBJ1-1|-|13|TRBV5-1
CASSSNEATEAFF
TGCGCCAGCAGCTCCAACGAAGCCACTGAAGCTTTCTTT
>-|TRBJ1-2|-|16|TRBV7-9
CASSLVVQGGLYGYTF
TGTGCCAGCAGCTTAGTGGTTCAGGGAGGGCTGTATGGCTACACCTTC
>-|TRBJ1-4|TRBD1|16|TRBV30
CAWSGGTGGSNEKLFF
TGTGCCTGGAGTGGAGGGACAGGGGGCTCTAATGAAAAACTGTTTTTT
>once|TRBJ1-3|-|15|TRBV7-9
CASIVVVGSGNTIYF
TGTGCCAGCATCGTAGTAGTCGGGTCTGGAAACACCATATATTTT
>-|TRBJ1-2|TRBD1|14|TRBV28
CASRPGQGIYGYTF
TGTGCCAGCAGGCCGGGACAGGGGATATATGGCTACACCTTC
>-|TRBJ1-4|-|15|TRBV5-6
CASSPQGAALEFLFF
TGTGCCAGCAGCCCCCAAGGGGCAGCGTTAGAATTTCTGTTTTTT
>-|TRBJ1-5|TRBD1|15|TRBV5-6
CASSPGQGAYQPQHF
TGTGCCAGCAGCCCTGGACAGGGGGCTTATCAGCCCCAGCATTTT
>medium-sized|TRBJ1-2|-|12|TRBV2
CASGKTNYGYTF
TGTGCCAGCGGCAAGACTAACTATGGCTACACCTTC
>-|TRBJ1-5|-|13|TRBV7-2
CASSLRSNQPQHF
TGTGCCAGCAGCTTGAGGAGCAATCAGCCCCAGCATTTT
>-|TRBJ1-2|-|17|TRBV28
CASSGTKTHNLEFGYTF
TGTGCCAGCAGTGGGACAAAGACTCATAACCTCGAATTTGGCTACACCTTC
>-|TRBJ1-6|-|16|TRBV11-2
CASSSRFQGNNSPLHF
TGTGCCAGCAGCTCCCGCTTCCAGGGCAACAATTCACCCCTCCACTTT
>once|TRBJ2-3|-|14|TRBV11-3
CASSFLDRPDTQYF
TGTGCCAGCAGCTTCCTCGACAGGCCGGATACGCAGTATTTT
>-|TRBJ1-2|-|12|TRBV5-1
CASSVRGYGYTF
TGCGCCAGCAGCGTCAGGGGCTATGGCTACACCTTC
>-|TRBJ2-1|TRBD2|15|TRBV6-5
CASSLGLAGGNEQFF
TGTGCCAGCAGTTTGGGACTAGCGGGAGGCAATGAGCAGTTCTTC
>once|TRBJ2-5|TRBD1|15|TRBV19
CASSIRGLKLETQYF
TGTGCCAGTAGTATCAGGGGGCTCAAGTTGGAGACCCAGTACTTC
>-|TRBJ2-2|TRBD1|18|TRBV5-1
CASSLASAGTGFGGELFF
TGCGCCAGCAGCTTGGCCTCTGCCGGGACAGGGTTTGGCGGGGAGCTGTTTTTT
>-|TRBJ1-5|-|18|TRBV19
CASRRSPQRGGAYQPQHF
TGTGCCAGTAGACGATCCCCCCAACGGGGGGGTGCGTATCAGCCCCAGCATTTT
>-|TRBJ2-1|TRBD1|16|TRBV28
CASRLGQGATYNEQFF
TGTGCCAGCAGATTGGGACAGGGGGCCACCTACAATGAGCAGTTCTTC
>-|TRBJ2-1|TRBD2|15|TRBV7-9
CASSLIGEGPNEQFF
TGTGCCAGCAGCTTAATCGGGGAGGGACCCAATGAGCAGTTCTTC
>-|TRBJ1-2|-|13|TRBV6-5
CASTPGTGYGYTF
TGTGCCAGCACCCCAGGGACTGGCTATGGCTACACCTTC
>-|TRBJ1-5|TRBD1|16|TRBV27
CASSGQGRNSNQPQHF
TGTGCCAGCTCCGGACAGGGGAGAAATAGCAATCAGCCCCAGCATTTT
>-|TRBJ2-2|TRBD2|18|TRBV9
CASSVRASGRVNTGELFF
TGTGCCAGCAGCGTGAGGGCTAGCGGGAGGGTAAACACCGGGGAGCTGTTTTTT
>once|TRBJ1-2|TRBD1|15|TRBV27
CASSYGTGLTYGYTF
TGTGCCAGCAGTTACGGGACAGGCCTAACTTATGGCTACACCTTC
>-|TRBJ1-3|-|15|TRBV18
CASSPTGTTGNTIYF
TGTGCCAGCTCACCCACAGGAACAACTGGAAACACCATATATTTT
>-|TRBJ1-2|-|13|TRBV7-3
CASSLTMAYGYTF
TGTGCCAGCAGCTTAACGATGGCCTATGGCTACACCTTC
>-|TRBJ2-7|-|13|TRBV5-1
CASSTAGVYEQYF
TGCGCCAGCAGCACGGCAGGTGTCTACGAGCAGTACTTC
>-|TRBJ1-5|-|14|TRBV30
CAWSRRRSDQPQHF
TGTGCCTGGAGTCGGCGGCGATCGGATCAGCCCCAGCATTTT
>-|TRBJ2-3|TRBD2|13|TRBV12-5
CASDLAGDTPQYF
TGTGCTAGTGATTTAGCGGGAGATACGCCGCAGTATTTT
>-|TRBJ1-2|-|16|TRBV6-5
CASSYSRTSRNYGYTF
TGTGCCAGCAGTTACTCGCGGACATCACGAAACTATGGCTACACCTTC
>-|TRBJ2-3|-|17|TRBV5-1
CASSLDMVAGNSITQYF
TGCGCCAGCAGCTTGGATATGGTTGCCGGTAATTCGATCACGCAGTATTTT
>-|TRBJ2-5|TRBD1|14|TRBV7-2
CASSFRDREETQYF
TGTGCCAGCAGCTTCCGGGACAGGGAAGAGACCCAGTACTTC